The 5 T cell receptor beta chains listed next were all sequenced from one sample in a study of T cells in Graves' hyperthyroidism and ophthalmopathy. TCR beta CDR3 regions were amplified from RNA transcripts. With the HTBI primer set, the TCR CDR3 went through a first round of RT-PCR. MiXCR, run by TCRdb on the multiplex PCR reads, gives a single entry per CDR3 protein. This table holds fewer than 600,000 distinct CDR3 sequences, around 15% found once. The sequenced sample was blood. These receptors were collected from a middle-aged woman with Graves' hyperthyroidism.

The chain employs TRBV19 and TRBJ2-2; no reliable D call. The CDR3 has 18 residues. Germline loops: CDR1 LNHDA, CDR2 SQIVND (reference sequence). Deletions cut 6 bases from V and 0 bases from J, with 20 bases between. CDR3 residues: CASSDIYGGHANTGELFF. The CDR3 nucleotides read TGTGCCAGTAGCGATATTTATGGTGGCCACGCGAACACCGGGGAGCTGTTTTTT.

There are many counts of this clonotype. The V gene is TRBV20-1, the J gene TRBJ2-3; D gene uncertain. V lost 0 bases to trimming and J lost 4 bases, with 11 bases between them. The CDR3 covers 14 residues. The germline V gene encodes CDR1 DFQATT and CDR2 SNEGSKA (reference sequence). The CDR3 sequence: CSARDTGRSDTQYF. The DNA of the CDR3 is TGCAGTGCTAGAGATACCGGACGCTCAGATACGCAGTATTTT.

This clonotype was seen at least ten times. V usage is TRBV12-3 or TRBV12-4 and J usage is TRBJ1-2; D unresolved. V lost 6 bases to trimming and J lost 6 bases, with 11 bases between them. CDR3 length equals 12 residues. The CDR3 loop reads CASRRTEDGYTF. The CDR3, as DNA: TGTGCCAGCAGGCGGACGGAGGATGGCTACACCTTC.

This clonotype was detected many times. This rearrangement joins TRBV11-2 to TRBJ1-2; TRBD1 is a possible D gene (5 bases). V lost 4 bases to trimming and J lost 3 bases, with 18 bases between them. CDR1 SGHAT and CDR2 FQNNGV come from the germline V gene. The CDR3 sequence is 16 residues long. The CDR3 is CASSSLRGWGHYGYTF. DNA of the CDR3: TGTGCCAGCAGCTCTTTGAGGGGTTGGGGACACTATGGCTACACCTTC.

The chain couples TRBV6-1 to TRBJ2-1; D remains ambiguous. The V gene's germline CDR1 is MNHNS and CDR2 SASEGT. Trimming shortened V by 6 bases and J by 10 bases, and 10 bases separated the two germline ends. This CDR3 has 11 residues. The CDR3 coding sequence is TGTGCCAGCAGGAATAATAACGAGCAGTTCTTC. This encodes CASRNNNEQFF.